The 14 T cell receptor beta chains in this list originate from one sample, sequenced in a study of cytomegalovirus exposure and HLA in healthy donors. Here immunoSEQ multiplex PCR was the method, and the copy in TCRdb shows in-frame clones only, minus some. The sample has over 200,000 clones; about nine tenths are singletons. The sequenced sample was PBMCs. The receptor source for this set is a woman younger than 30 in good health and CMV-seropositive.

This clone was seen more than once but under ten times. The chain has TRBV5-6 and TRBJ2-7; D uncertain. From germline, CDR1 is SGHDT and CDR2 YYEEEE. CDR3 size: 11 residues. V was pared by 7 bases and J by 4 bases, with 9 bases between. The CDR3 nucleotides are TGTGCCAGCGGTCGAGTTTACGAGCAGTACTTC. Translation gives CASGRVYEQYF.

The V and J genes are TRBV7-9 and TRBJ1-1; D ambiguous. The germline CDR1 and CDR2 sequences are SEHNR and FQNEAQ (reference sequence). There are 14 residues in the CDR3. Trimming cost V 3 bases and J 7 bases, with 15 bases left between them. The CDR3, as DNA: TGTGCCAGCAGCTTTACCGACGAATGGAGTGAAGCTTTCTTT. Its translation: CASSFTDEWSEAFF.

The genes are TRBV5-1 and TRBJ2-1, with D possibly being TRBD2 (5 bases). The CDR3 sequence is 15 residues long. Germline V gene lookup returns CDR1 SGHRS and CDR2 YFSETQ. V lost 0 bases and J 8 bases, leaving 15 bases between the germline ends. The CDR3 loop is CASSLALGGGDEQFF. The DNA of the CDR3 is TGCGCCAGCAGCTTGGCGCTAGGAGGTGGCGATGAGCAGTTCTTC.

The chain links TRBV28 to TRBJ1-1; tentative D call: TRBD1 (5 bases). CDR3 length equals 16 residues. Germline loops: CDR1 MDHEN, CDR2 SYDVKM. V lost 3 bases, J lost 0 bases, and 14 bases lay in between. CDR3: CASSLAGYKMNTEAFF. The CDR3 DNA follows: TGTGCCAGCAGTTTGGCAGGGTATAAGATGAACACTGAAGCTTTCTTT.

This clone appeared a single time. The chain recombines TRBV5-1 with TRBJ1-1; the D is unclear. Trimming removed 4 bases from V and 8 bases from J, with 18 bases in between. CDR3 size: 14 residues. Per germline, CDR1 SGHRS and CDR2 YFSETQ. CDR3 sequence: CASSAPYGVPEAFF. The CDR3 DNA follows: TGCGCCAGCAGCGCTCCCTACGGGGTTCCCGAAGCTTTCTTT.

The rearrangement links TRBV9 to TRBJ2-1, with D perhaps TRBD2 (6 bases). V gave up 4 bases and J gave up 10 bases, with 12 bases separating them. Germline V gene data show CDR1 as SGDLS and CDR2 as YYNGEE. There are 12 residues in the CDR3. The CDR3 DNA sequence: TGTGCCAGCAGCCTAGGCCGGGAGGAGCAGTTCTTC. Translated, it gives CASSLGREEQFF.

The chain is built from TRBV28 and TRBJ1-1, with D uncertain. This CDR3 has 12 amino acids. Trimming shortened V by 7 bases and J by 2 bases, and 8 bases separated the two germline ends. CDR1 is MDHEN and CDR2 is SYDVKM in the germline V gene. CDR3 DNA: TGTGCCAGCACCACTTTAAACACTGAAGCTTTCTTT. The encoded protein is CASTTLNTEAFF.

V and J are TRBV27 and TRBJ2-1, with 10 bases matching TRBD2. The CDR3 contains 18 residues. Germline lookup yields CDR1 MNHEY and CDR2 SMNVEV (reference sequence). The V segment lost 2 bases and the J segment 6 bases; nucleotides outside the gene matches: 13. Here the CDR3 reads CASSLQAGGPFSGNEQFF. The CDR3 coding sequence is TGTGCCAGCAGTTTACAAGCGGGAGGGCCTTTCTCGGGCAATGAGCAGTTCTTC.

V is TRBV10-3 and J is TRBJ1-2; possible D gene TRBD1, 5 bases. Germline CDR1 reads ENHRY; CDR2 reads SYGVKD. V gave up 8 bases and J gave up 7 bases, with 14 bases separating them. The CDR3 has 12 residues. The chain's CDR3 is CAIERQGSGYTF. CDR3 nucleotides: TGTGCCATCGAAAGGCAGGGAAGTGGCTACACCTTC.

This clone came up a few times. The V gene is TRBV10-1, the J gene TRBJ2-7; TRBD2 agrees at 7 bases. Germline V CDR1 and CDR2: WNHNN, SYGVQD (reference sequence). V trimming: 2 bases; J trimming: 7 bases; junction bases outside the gene matches: 5. CDR3 length equals 13 residues. CDR3 loop: CASSEPGGREQYF. For the CDR3, the DNA is TGCGCCAGCAGTGAGCCTGGCGGGAGAGAGCAGTACTTC.

This clone has only one observation. This rearrangement joins TRBV29-1 to TRBJ2-7; maybe TRBD2 (6 bases). CDR3 length: 13 residues. V gave up 3 bases and J gave up 0 bases, with 9 bases separating them. The V gene's germline CDR1 is SQVTM and CDR2 ANQGSEA. Written as DNA, the CDR3 is TGCAGCGTTGAGCGGGATAGCTCCTACGAGCAGTACTTC. Translation: CSVERDSSYEQYF.

The chain uses TRBV4-1 and TRBJ2-5, with 7 bases aligning to TRBD2. Germline V gene lookup returns CDR1 MGHRA and CDR2 YSYEKL. The CDR3 covers 15 residues. J lost 4 bases, V lost 1 base, and 6 bases had no gene match. CDR3 region: CASSQVLLAGETQYF. In DNA form, the CDR3 reads TGCGCCAGCAGCCAAGTGCTTTTAGCGGGAGAGACCCAGTACTTC.

The V gene is TRBV5-1, the J gene TRBJ2-5; D perhaps matches TRBD1 (6 bases). V shed 4 bases and J shed 1 base, with 11 bases lying between them. Germline CDR1 reads SGHRS; CDR2 reads YFSETQ. The CDR3 covers 14 residues. CDR3 protein: CASSRTDIQETQYF. The DNA for the CDR3 is TGCGCCAGCAGCCGGACAGACATCCAAGAGACCCAGTACTTC.

V is TRBV13 and J is TRBJ2-2; 9 bases are shared with TRBD2. The CDR3 runs to 16 residues. Germline V gene lookup returns CDR1 PRHDT and CDR2 FYEKMQ (reference sequence). The V and J ends lost 5 bases and 3 bases, in that order; junction bases with no gene match: 7. CDR3 in amino acids: CASSQIRTSDTGELFF. In DNA, the CDR3 is TGTGCCAGCAGCCAGATCCGGACTAGCGACACCGGGGAGCTGTTTTTT.